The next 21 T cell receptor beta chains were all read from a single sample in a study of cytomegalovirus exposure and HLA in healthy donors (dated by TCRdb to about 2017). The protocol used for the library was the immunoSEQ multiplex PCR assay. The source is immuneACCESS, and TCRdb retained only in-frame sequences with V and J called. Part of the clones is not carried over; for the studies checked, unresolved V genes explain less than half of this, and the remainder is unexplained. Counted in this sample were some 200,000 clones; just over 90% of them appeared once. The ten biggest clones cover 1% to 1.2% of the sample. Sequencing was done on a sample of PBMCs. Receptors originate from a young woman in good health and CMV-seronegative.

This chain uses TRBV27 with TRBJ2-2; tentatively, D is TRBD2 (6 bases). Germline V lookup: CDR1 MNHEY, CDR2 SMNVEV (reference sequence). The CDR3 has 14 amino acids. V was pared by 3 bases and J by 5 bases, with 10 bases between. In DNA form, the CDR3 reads TGTGCCAGCAGTTTCGGGGGTCAAACCGGGGAGCTGTTTTTT. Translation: CASSFGGQTGELFF.

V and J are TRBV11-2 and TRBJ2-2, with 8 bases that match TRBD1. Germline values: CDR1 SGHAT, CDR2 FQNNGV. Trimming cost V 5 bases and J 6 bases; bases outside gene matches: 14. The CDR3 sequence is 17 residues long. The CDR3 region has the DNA TGTGCCAGCAGCCTCCTTACCCCCCCGACAGGGGCCGGGGAGCTGTTTTTT. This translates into CASSLLTPPTGAGELFF.

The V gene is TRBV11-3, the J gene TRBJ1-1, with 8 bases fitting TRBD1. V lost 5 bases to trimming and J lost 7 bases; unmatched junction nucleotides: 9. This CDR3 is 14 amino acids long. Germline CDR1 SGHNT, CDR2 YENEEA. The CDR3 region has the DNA TGTGCCAGCAGCACCCGCCCCGGGACAGGTGAAGCTTTCTTT. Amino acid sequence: CASSTRPGTGEAFF. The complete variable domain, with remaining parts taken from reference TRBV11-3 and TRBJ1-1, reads EAGVVQSPRYKIIEKKQPVAFWCNPISGHNTLYWYLQNLGQGPELLIRYENEEAVDDSQLPKDRFSAERLKGVDSTLKIQPAELGDSAVYLCASSTRPGTGEAFFGQGTRLTVV.

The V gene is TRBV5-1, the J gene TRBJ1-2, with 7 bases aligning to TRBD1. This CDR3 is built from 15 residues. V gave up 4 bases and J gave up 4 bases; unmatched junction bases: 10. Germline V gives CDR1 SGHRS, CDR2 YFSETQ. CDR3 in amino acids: CASSTGQEAFYGYTF. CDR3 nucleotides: TGCGCCAGCAGCACCGGACAGGAGGCGTTCTATGGCTACACCTTC.

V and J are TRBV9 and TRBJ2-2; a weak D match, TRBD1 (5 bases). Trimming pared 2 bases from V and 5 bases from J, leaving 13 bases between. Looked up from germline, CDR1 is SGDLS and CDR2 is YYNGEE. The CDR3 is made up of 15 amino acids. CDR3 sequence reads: CASSVLWGDTGELFF. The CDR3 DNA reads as TGTGCCAGCAGCGTGCTATGGGGCGATACCGGGGAGCTGTTTTTT.

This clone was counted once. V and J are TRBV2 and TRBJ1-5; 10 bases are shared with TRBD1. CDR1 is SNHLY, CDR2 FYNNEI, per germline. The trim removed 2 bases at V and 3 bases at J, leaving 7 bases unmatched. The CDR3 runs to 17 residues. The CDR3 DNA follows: TGTGCCAGCAGTGAAATCGGGACAGGGGATTTCAATCAGCCCCAGCATTTT. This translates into CASSEIGTGDFNQPQHF.

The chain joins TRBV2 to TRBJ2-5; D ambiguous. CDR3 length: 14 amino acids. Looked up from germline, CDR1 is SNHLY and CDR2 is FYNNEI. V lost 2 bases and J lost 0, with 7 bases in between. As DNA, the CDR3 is TGTGCCAGCAGTGAATCAGTGTACCAAGAGACCCAGTACTTC. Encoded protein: CASSESVYQETQYF.

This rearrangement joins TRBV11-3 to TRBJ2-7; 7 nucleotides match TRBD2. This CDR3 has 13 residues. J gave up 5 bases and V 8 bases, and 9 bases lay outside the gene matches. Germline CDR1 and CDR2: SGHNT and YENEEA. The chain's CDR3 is CASAAGAGDEQYF. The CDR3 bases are TGTGCCAGCGCTGCGGGAGCCGGCGACGAGCAGTACTTC. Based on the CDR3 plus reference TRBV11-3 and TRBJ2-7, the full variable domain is EAGVVQSPRYKIIEKKQPVAFWCNPISGHNTLYWYLQNLGQGPELLIRYENEEAVDDSQLPKDRFSAERLKGVDSTLKIQPAELGDSAVYLCASAAGAGDEQYFGPGTRLTVT.

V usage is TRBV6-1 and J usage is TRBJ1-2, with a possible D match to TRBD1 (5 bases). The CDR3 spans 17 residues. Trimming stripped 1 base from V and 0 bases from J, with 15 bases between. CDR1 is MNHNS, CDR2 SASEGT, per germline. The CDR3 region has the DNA TGTGCCAGCAGTGAAGGCCCAGGGCAGCCCGCTAACTATGGCTACACCTTC. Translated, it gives CASSEGPGQPANYGYTF.

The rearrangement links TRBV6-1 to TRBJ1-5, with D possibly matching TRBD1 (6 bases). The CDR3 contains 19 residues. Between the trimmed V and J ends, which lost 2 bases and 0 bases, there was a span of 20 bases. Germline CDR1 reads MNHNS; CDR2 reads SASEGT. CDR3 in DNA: TGTGCCAGCAGTGAACGGGACAACCCGGGGCCCTATAGCAATCAGCCCCAGCATTTT. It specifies CASSERDNPGPYSNQPQHF.

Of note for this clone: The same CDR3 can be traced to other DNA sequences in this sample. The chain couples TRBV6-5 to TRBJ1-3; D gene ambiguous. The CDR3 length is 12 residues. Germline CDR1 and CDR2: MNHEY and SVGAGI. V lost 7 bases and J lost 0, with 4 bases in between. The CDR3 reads CASTSSGNTIYF. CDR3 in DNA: TGTGCCAGCACCTCCTCTGGAAACACCATATATTTT.

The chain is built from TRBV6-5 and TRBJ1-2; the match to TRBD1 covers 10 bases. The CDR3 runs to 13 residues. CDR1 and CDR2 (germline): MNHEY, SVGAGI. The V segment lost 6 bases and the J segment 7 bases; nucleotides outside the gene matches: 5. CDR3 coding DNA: TGTGCCAGCAGGAGACAGGGGGCGCGTGGCTACACCTTC. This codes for CASRRQGARGYTF.

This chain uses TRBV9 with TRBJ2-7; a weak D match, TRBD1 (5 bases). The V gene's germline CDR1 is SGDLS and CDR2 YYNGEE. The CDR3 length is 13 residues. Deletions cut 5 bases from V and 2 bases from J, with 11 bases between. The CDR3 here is CASSVGLAYEQYF. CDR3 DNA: TGTGCCAGCAGTGTGGGGCTAGCCTACGAGCAGTACTTC.

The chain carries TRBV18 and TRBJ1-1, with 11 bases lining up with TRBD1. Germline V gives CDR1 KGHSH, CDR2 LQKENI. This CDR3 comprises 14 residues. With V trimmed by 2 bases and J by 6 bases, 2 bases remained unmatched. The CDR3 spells CASSPWDRGAEAFF. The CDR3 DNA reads TGTGCCAGCTCACCATGGGACAGGGGGGCTGAAGCTTTCTTT.

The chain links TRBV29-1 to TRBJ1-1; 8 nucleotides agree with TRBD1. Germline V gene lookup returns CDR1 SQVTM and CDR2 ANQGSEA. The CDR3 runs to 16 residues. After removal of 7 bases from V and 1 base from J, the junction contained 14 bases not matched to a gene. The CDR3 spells CSALPMDRAGNTEAFF. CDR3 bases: TGCAGCGCTCTACCCATGGACAGGGCAGGGAACACTGAAGCTTTCTTT. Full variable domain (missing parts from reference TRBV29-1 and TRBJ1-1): SAVISQKPSRDICQRGTSLTIQCQVDSQVTMMFWYRQQPGQSLTLIATANQGSEATYESGFVIDKFPISRPNLTFSTLTVSNMSPEDSSIYLCSALPMDRAGNTEAFFGQGTRLTVV.

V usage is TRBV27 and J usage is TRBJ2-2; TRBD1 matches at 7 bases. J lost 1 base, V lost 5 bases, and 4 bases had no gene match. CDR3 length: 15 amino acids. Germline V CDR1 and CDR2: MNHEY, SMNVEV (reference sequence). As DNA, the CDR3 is TGTGCCAGCAGTCGGACAGGAAAGAACACCGGGGAGCTGTTTTTT. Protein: CASSRTGKNTGELFF.

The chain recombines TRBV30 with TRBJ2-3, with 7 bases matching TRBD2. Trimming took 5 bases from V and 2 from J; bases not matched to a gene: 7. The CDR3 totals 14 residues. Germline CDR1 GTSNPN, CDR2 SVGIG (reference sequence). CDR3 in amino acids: CAWSKRGATDTQYF. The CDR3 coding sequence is TGTGCCTGGTCCAAGCGGGGAGCCACAGATACGCAGTATTTT.

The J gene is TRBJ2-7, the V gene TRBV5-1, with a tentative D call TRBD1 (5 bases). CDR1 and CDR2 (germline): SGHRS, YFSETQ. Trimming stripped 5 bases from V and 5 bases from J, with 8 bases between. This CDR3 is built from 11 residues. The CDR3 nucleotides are TGCGCCAGCAGGGAAGGGGACGAGCAGTACTTC. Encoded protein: CASREGDEQYF.

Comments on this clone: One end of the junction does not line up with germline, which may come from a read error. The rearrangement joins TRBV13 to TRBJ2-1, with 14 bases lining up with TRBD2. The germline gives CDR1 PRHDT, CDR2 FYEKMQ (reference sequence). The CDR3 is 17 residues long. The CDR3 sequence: CASSLGLAGGVRNEQFF. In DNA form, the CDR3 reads TGTGCCAGCAGCCTAGGACTAGCGGGAGGCGTTCGCAATGAGCAGTTCTTC.

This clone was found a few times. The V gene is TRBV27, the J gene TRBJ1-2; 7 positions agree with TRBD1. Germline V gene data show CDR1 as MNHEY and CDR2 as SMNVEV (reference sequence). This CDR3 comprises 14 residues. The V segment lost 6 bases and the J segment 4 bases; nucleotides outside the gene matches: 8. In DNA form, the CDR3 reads TGTGCCAGCAGCCGACGGGACAGCATCTATGGCTACACCTTC. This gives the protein CASSRRDSIYGYTF.

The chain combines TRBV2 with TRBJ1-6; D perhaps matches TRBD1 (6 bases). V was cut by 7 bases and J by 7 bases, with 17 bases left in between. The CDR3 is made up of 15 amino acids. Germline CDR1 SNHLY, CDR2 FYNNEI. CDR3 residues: CASMDLRGMNSPLHF. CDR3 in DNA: TGTGCCAGCATGGACCTTAGGGGGATGAATTCACCCCTCCACTTT.